This T cell receptor beta chain was captured by sequencing in a study of cytomegalovirus exposure and HLA in healthy donors. Study findings and constraints: Overall, under 200 TCR beta chains were annotated as cytomegalovirus-associated. A later analysis found that most CMV-associated TCR beta chains appeared HLA-restricted.

V was clipped by 3 bases and J by 5 bases; unmatched bases: 10. The CDR3 runs to 16 residues. Looked up from germline, CDR1 is SGHTA and CDR2 is FQGTGA. PCR was performed using 60 Vbeta and 13 Jbeta primers. The data were produced by immunoSEQ multiplex PCR, yet TCRdb's version contains in-frame clones alone and is incomplete. The sample includes about 150,000 clones, about 85% of them seen just once. As for this clone: Its matching antigen is unknown.

The sequence was obtained from a man aged 25-45 years in good health and CMV-seropositive. V usage is TRBV7-3 and J usage is TRBJ1-2; 9 bases line up with TRBD1. Sequencing input: PBMCs. In DNA form, the CDR3 reads TGTGCCAGCAGCTTCCGGGACAGGGTCGTTCGATATGGCTACACCTTC. Encoded protein: CASSFRDRVVRYGYTF.